This T cell receptor delta chain emerged from a study of γδ T cells in repeated Plasmodium falciparum infection. Study information: Over roughly 600 days, donors received four mosquito-bite P. falciparum NF54 infections.

Gammadelta T cells were flow-sorted from PBMC into Vgamma9/Vdelta2+ and Vdelta2-negative populations for bulk analysis. This clone was picked up a small number of times. The protein TCRdb gives is from a much larger clone and does not agree with this DNA's translation at residue 8, likely a read error; the protein shown here comes from the DNA. The CDR3 spans 16 residues. The germline gives CDR1 TSWWSYY, CDR2 QGS. The trim removed 3 bases at V and 2 bases at J, leaving 8 bases unmatched. Each sorted gammadelta sample had TRG and TRD chains sequenced. TCRdb re-called clones from the multiplex PCR reads using CATT. The table lists around 86,000 delta-chain clones, roughly 1.4% of them singletons.

This TCR was sampled from a pool of human donors (malaria-infected and uninfected, not separated). V and J are TRDV1 and TRDJ1, with 8 bases aligning to TRDD3. No J gene was available from TCRdb, and it was assigned here by a germline match of the DNA. The sequenced material came from gamma-delta T cells from blood. CDR3 protein: CALGELNRGITDKLIF. The CDR3 coding sequence is TGTGCTCTTGGGGAGCTCAACCGGGGGATAACCGATAAACTCATCTTT.